Shown below are 17 T cell receptor beta chains from a single sample sequenced in a study of shared clonotypes between healthy human individuals. Naive CD8 cells lacked CD45RO and underwent positive selection for CCR7, leaving out terminally differentiated effector memory CD45RA+ cells. Sequenced by immunoSEQ multiplex PCR; TCRdb stores in-frame clones only, minus some. The sample has some 2.1 million clones, 90% to 95% seen once. Sequencing used naive CD8+ T cells from PBMCs. These receptor sequences come from a man younger than 35 in good health. Some clones in this sample may be carry-over from other donors' samples.

The V gene is TRBV7-3, the J gene TRBJ1-1; D call uncertain. Trimming left V 4 bases short and J 1 base short, with 16 bases between. The CDR3 has 16 residues. In germline, CDR1 is SGHTA, CDR2 FQGTGA. The DNA of the CDR3 is TGTGCCAGCAGCTCCAGTGGTTTAGATCGGAACACTGAAGCTTTCTTT. Translated: CASSSSGLDRNTEAFF.

This chain connects TRBV7-2 to TRBJ2-1, with 13 positions matching TRBD2. The germline gives CDR1 SGHTA, CDR2 FQGNSA. This CDR3 region has 16 residues. With 1 base clipped from V and 5 bases from J, the junction kept 2 bases outside the gene matches. CDR3 loop: CASSLVGTSGNNEQFF. As DNA, the CDR3 is TGTGCCAGCAGCTTAGTGGGGACTAGCGGGAACAATGAGCAGTTCTTC.

This chain links TRBV29-1 with TRBJ2-7, with 13 bases lining up with TRBD2. The CDR3 covers 14 residues. Germline assignment: CDR1 SQVTM and CDR2 ANQGSEA. V gave up 6 bases and J gave up 4 bases; unmatched junction bases: 6. In DNA form, the CDR3 reads TGCAGCGTCTTGGGACTAGCGGGAACTTACGAGCAGTACTTC. It yields the protein CSVLGLAGTYEQYF.

This chain links TRBV4-2 with TRBJ2-2, with D hard to call. The germline V gene has CDR1 LGHNA and CDR2 YNFKEQ. V lost 4 bases and J 6 bases, leaving 9 bases between the germline ends. CDR3 length: 13 amino acids. The chain's CDR3 is CASSPKVAGELFF. In DNA form, the CDR3 reads TGTGCCAGCAGCCCTAAGGTGGCCGGGGAGCTGTTTTTT.

V is TRBV13 and J is TRBJ2-7; a possible D gene is TRBD1 (6 bases). The V end was cut by 0 bases, the J end by 3 bases, with 9 bases between. The CDR3 is 14 amino acids. Per the germline V gene, CDR1 is PRHDT and CDR2 is FYEKMQ (reference sequence). The CDR3 reads CASSLGRGVYEQYF. The CDR3 DNA reads TGTGCCAGCAGCTTAGGCAGGGGAGTCTACGAGCAGTACTTC. The full variable domain, completed using reference TRBV13 and TRBJ2-7, is AAGVIQSPRHLIKEKRETATLKCYPIPRHDTVYWYQQGPGQDPQFLISFYEKMQSDKGSIPDRFSAQQFSDYHSELNMSSLELGDSALYFCASSLGRGVYEQYFGPGTRLTVT.

The rearrangement uses TRBV28 and TRBJ1-2; D call uncertain. The CDR3 sequence is 16 residues long. The V gene's germline CDR1 is MDHEN and CDR2 SYDVKM. V lost 3 bases, J lost 5 bases, and 19 bases lay in between. The CDR3 DNA is TGTGCCAGCAGTTTTGACCCGAGAACTACCTTTTATGGCTACACCTTC. As protein: CASSFDPRTTFYGYTF.

This clone appeared once. CDR3 DNA: TGTGCCAGCAGAAGGGGGCCCAACTATGGCTACACCTTC. As protein: CASRRGPNYGYTF. V and J are TRBV7-2 and TRBJ1-2; 7 bases map to TRBD1. CDR1 is SGHTA, CDR2 FQGNSA, per germline. This CDR3 has 13 residues. The V segment lost 6 bases and the J segment 2 bases; nucleotides outside the gene matches: 3.

The chain recombines TRBV16 with TRBJ1-1; D is uncertain. V was pared by 3 bases and J by 6 bases, with 17 bases between. Germline V gene data show CDR1 as KGHSY and CDR2 as FQNENV. The CDR3 runs 15 residues. The CDR3 protein is CASSHPSGGPPEAFF. In DNA, the CDR3 is TGTGCCAGCAGCCACCCAAGTGGTGGCCCCCCTGAAGCTTTCTTT.

The chain combines TRBV9 with TRBJ1-1; D gene ambiguous. This CDR3 has 13 residues. With 4 bases removed from V and 4 bases from J, the gap between germline ends came to 11 bases. The germline V gene has CDR1 SGDLS and CDR2 YYNGEE. The CDR3 DNA reads as TGTGCCAGCAGCAACCTGCATGGCACTGAAGCTTTCTTT. Translating gives CASSNLHGTEAFF.

The chain has TRBV14 and TRBJ1-2; a possible D gene is TRBD1 (5 bases). The CDR3 is 16 amino acids. CDR1 is SGHDN, CDR2 FVKESK, per germline. Trimming took off 0 bases at V and 4 bases at J, with 15 bases between the two ends. The CDR3 DNA follows: TGTGCCAGCAGCCAAGATAGGGAGTGGGGGATCTATGGCTACACCTTC. Protein: CASSQDREWGIYGYTF.

The V call is TRBV4-1, the J call TRBJ1-1; possibly TRBD1 for D (5 bases). The CDR3 runs to 15 residues. V was shortened by 0 bases and J by 5 bases, with 13 bases between the two germline ends. CDR1 and CDR2 from the germline V gene are MGHRA and YSYEKL. CDR3 residues: CASSQDVVGGTEAFF. The CDR3 nucleotides are TGCGCCAGCAGCCAAGACGTCGTTGGGGGGACTGAAGCTTTCTTT.

The chain uses TRBV7-9 and TRBJ2-3; D gene unclear. The V end was cut by 5 bases, the J end by 6 bases, with 12 bases between. The CDR3 runs 13 residues. Germline lookup yields CDR1 SEHNR and CDR2 FQNEAQ (reference sequence). For the CDR3, the DNA is TGTGCCAGCAGCCCGCAGGATCGGGATACGCAGTATTTT. Translation gives CASSPQDRDTQYF.

V gene TRBV11-3 combines with J gene TRBJ2-5; D unresolved. Germline V gene sequence: CDR1 SGHNT, CDR2 YENEEA. Between the trimmed V and J ends, which lost 3 bases and 3 bases, there was a span of 8 bases. The CDR3 consists of 13 residues. CDR3 protein: CASSLRTEETQYF. The CDR3 nucleotides read TGTGCCAGCAGCTTGAGAACCGAAGAGACCCAGTACTTC.

This clone was counted once. This chain joins TRBV29-1 and TRBJ1-1; no definite D call. The germline V gene encodes CDR1 SQVTM and CDR2 ANQGSEA. The CDR3 runs 14 residues. V lost 3 bases, J lost 0 bases, and 11 bases lay in between. Here the CDR3 reads CSVDGLSMNTEAFF. CDR3 nucleotides: TGCAGCGTTGACGGTTTATCCATGAACACTGAAGCTTTCTTT.

This clone was observed a single time. The CDR3 protein is CASRYDQGGPSYEQYF. Written as DNA, the CDR3 is TGTGCCAGCCGATACGATCAGGGGGGCCCCTCCTACGAGCAGTACTTC. V is TRBV7-9 and J is TRBJ2-7, with a tentative D call TRBD1 (7 bases). Deletions cut 8 bases from V and 0 bases from J, with 20 bases between. The CDR3 totals 16 residues. The germline CDR1 and CDR2 sequences are SEHNR and FQNEAQ (reference sequence).

The DNA for the CDR3 is TGTGCCAGCAGTACGACACGAACTCTTACTAACTATGGCTACACCTTC. It specifies CASSTTRTLTNYGYTF. V gene TRBV27 combines with J gene TRBJ1-2; D remains ambiguous. This CDR3 has 16 amino acids. Trimming took 5 bases from V and 0 from J, leaving 16 bases between them. Germline V lookup: CDR1 MNHEY, CDR2 SMNVEV (reference sequence).

This chain links TRBV2 with TRBJ2-2; 11 positions match TRBD2. Germline CDR1 is SNHLY and CDR2 is FYNNEI. CDR3 length: 16 amino acids. The V segment lost 2 bases and the J segment 5 bases; nucleotides outside the gene matches: 4. The CDR3 loop is CASSEFRLAGTGELFF. The CDR3 DNA reads TGTGCCAGCAGTGAATTTCGACTAGCGGGAACCGGGGAGCTGTTTTTT.